The rows below give T cell receptor beta chains drawn from one sample of a study of blood T cells in healthy people across ages. TCRdb redid the calling of the 5' RACE reads with MiXCR, one entry per CDR3 protein. The table lists 2 million or so distinct CDR3 sequences, just under 50% of them singletons. Sample: blood. The receptor source for this set is a woman aged 40 to 55 in good health. The CDR3 runs from the conserved cysteine through the conserved F or W. A D gene is named only where the DNA matches it firmly. The size entry is marked missing in some rows and otherwise reads once, few, many or a size class.

>TRBV29-1|TRBJ2-7|11|TRBD2|.
CSVGGGLEQYF
TGCAGCGTCGGCGGGGGATTAGAGCAGTACTTC
>TRBV29-1|TRBJ2-5|13|TRBD1|.
CSAEQGAGETQYF
TGCAGCGCCGAACAGGGGGCGGGAGAGACCCAGTACTTC
>TRBV11-2|TRBJ2-7|17|TRBD2|.
CASSRSGASGGHHEQYF
TGTGCCAGCAGCCGAAGTGGGGCTAGCGGGGGACATCACGAGCAGTACTTC
>TRBV10-2|TRBJ2-6|12|.|.
CASSEGGNVLTF
TGCGCCAGCAGTGAAGGGGGCAACGTCCTGACTTTC
>TRBV27|TRBJ2-7|13|.|.
CASRKTVDYEQYF
TGTGCCAGCAGGAAAACAGTTGACTACGAGCAGTACTTC
>TRBV20-1|TRBJ2-5|15|.|.
CSARYGPGRQETQYF
TGCAGTGCTAGATATGGTCCGGGACGGCAAGAGACCCAGTACTTC
>TRBV15|TRBJ2-4|15|.|once
CATSRDQGGGNIQYF
TGTGCCACCAGCAGAGATCAGGGTGGGGGAAACATTCAGTACTTC
>TRBV4-1|TRBJ2-7|15|.|once
CASSQESLGEYEQYF
TGCGCCAGCAGCCAAGAGTCACTCGGGGAATACGAGCAGTACTTC
>TRBV10-3|TRBJ2-1|15|TRBD2|few
CAISAGEGSYNEQFF
TGTGCCATCTCCGCGGGGGAGGGATCCTACAATGAGCAGTTCTTC
>TRBV20-1|TRBJ2-1|14|.|.
CSARTTFYTNEQFF
TGCAGTGCTAGAACCACGTTCTATACAAATGAGCAGTTCTTC
>TRBV18|TRBJ1-1|13|TRBD1|.
CASYGQVDTEAFF
TGTGCCAGCTACGGACAGGTCGACACTGAAGCTTTCTTT